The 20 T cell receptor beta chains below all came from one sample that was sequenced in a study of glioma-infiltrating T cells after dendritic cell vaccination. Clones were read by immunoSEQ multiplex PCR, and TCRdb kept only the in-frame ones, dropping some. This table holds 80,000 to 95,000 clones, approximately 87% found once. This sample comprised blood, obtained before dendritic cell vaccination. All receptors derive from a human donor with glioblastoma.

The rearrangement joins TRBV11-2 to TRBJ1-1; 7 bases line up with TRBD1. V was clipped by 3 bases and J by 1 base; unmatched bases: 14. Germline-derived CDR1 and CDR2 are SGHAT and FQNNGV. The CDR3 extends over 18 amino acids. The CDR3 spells CASSFARQGPDSNTEAFF. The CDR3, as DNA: TGTGCCAGCAGCTTTGCCCGACAGGGACCCGACTCGAACACTGAAGCTTTCTTT.

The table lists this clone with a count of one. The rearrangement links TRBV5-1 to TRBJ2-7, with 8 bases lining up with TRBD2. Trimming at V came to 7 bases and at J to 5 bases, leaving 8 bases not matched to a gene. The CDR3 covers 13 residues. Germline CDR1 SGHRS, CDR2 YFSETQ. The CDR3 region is CASSPGGRDEQYF. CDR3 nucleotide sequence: TGCGCCAGCTCGCCGGGAGGGAGAGACGAGCAGTACTTC.

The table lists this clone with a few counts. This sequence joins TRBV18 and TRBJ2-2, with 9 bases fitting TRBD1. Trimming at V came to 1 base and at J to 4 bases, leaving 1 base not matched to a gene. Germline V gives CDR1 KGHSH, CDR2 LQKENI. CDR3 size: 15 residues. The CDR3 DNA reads TGTGCCAGCTCACCACGGGACAGGGTCACCGGGGAGCTGTTTTTT. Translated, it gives CASSPRDRVTGELFF.

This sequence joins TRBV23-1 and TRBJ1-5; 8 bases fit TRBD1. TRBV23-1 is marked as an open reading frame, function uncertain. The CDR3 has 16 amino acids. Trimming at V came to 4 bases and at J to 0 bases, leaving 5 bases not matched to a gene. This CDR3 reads CASSPTTGDSNQPQHF. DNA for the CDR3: TGCGCCAGCAGTCCCACGACAGGGGATAGCAATCAGCCCCAGCATTTT.

The CDR3 region has the DNA TGCGCCAGCAGTCTAACTAGCGGGGAATACAATGAGCAGTTCTTC. Translation gives CASSLTSGEYNEQFF. The chain combines TRBV10-2 with TRBJ2-1; 10 positions match TRBD2. CDR3 size: 15 residues. Germline-derived CDR1 and CDR2 are WSHSY and SAAADI. Trimming removed 5 bases from V and 4 bases from J; junction bases left unmatched: 5.

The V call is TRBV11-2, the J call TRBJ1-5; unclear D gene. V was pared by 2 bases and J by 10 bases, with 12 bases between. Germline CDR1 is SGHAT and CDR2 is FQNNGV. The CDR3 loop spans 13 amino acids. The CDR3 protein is CASSLSDGSPQHF. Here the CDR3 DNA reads TGTGCCAGCAGCTTATCCGATGGTAGCCCCCAGCATTTT.

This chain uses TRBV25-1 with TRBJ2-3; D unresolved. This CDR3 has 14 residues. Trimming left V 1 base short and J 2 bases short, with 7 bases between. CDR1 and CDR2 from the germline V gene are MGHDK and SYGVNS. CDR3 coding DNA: TGTGCCAGCAGTGAATCCGCGGACACAGATACGCAGTATTTT. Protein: CASSESADTDTQYF.

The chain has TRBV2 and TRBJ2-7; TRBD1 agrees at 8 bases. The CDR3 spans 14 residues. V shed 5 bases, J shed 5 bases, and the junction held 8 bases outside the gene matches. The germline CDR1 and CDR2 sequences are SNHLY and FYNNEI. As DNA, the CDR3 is TGTGCCAGCAGTTCTGGACAGGGACGAAACGAGCAGTACTTC. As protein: CASSSGQGRNEQYF.

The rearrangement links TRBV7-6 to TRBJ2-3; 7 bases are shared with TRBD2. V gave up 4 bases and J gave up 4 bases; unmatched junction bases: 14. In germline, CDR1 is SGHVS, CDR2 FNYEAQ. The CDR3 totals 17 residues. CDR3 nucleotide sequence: TGTGCCAGCAGCTCCACACCCCGGACTAGAGGGGCAGATACGCAGTATTTT. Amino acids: CASSSTPRTRGADTQYF. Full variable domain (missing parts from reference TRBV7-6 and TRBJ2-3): GAGVSQSPRYKVTKRGQDVALRCDPISGHVSLYWYRQALGQGPEFLTYFNYEAQQDKSGLPNDRFSAERPEGSISTLTIQRTEQRDSAMYRCASSSTPRTRGADTQYFGPGTRLTVL.

The DNA of the CDR3 is TGTGCCAGCAGCCCTCGGGAGGGCCCTTTCTATGGCTACACCTTC. Its protein product is CASSPREGPFYGYTF. V usage is TRBV21-1 and J usage is TRBJ1-2. TRBV21-1 is recorded as a pseudogene. The CDR3 runs 15 residues.

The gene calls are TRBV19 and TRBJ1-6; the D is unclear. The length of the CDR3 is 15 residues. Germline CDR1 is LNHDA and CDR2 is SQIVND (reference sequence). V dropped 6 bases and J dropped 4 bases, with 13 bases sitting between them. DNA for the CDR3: TGTGCCAGTAGGCCAGAACCCATTTATAATTCACCCCTCCACTTT. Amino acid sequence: CASRPEPIYNSPLHF.

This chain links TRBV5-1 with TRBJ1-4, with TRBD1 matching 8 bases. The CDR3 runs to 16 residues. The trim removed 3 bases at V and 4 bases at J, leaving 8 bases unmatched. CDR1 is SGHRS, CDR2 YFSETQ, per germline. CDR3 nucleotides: TGCGCCAGCAGCTATATACGAGACAGGGGTAATGAAAAACTGTTTTTT. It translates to CASSYIRDRGNEKLFF.

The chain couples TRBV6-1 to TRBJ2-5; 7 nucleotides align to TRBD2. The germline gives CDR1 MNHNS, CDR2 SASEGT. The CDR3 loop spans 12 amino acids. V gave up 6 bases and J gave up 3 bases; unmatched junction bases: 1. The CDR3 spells CASSLAEETQYF. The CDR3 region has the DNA TGTGCCAGCAGCCTAGCGGAAGAGACCCAGTACTTC.

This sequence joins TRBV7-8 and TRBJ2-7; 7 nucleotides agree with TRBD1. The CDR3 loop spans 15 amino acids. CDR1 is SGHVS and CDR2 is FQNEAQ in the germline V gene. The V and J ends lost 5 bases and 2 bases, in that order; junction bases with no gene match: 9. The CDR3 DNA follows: TGTGCCAGCAGCCCCAGGGGGAACGGCGCCTACGAGCAGTACTTC. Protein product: CASSPRGNGAYEQYF.

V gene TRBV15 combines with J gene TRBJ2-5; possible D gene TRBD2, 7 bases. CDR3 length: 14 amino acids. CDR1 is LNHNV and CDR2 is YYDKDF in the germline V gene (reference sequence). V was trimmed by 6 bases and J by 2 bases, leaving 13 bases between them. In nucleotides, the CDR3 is TGTGCCACCAGAGAAGGGGGGGCTCAAGAGACCCAGTACTTC. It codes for CATREGGAQETQYF.

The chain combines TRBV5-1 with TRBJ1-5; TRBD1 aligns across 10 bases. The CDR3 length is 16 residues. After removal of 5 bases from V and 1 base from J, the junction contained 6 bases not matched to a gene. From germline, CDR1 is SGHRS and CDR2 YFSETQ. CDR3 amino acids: CASSSGTGVSNQPQHF. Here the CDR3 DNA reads TGCGCCAGCAGTTCCGGGACAGGGGTAAGCAATCAGCCCCAGCATTTT.

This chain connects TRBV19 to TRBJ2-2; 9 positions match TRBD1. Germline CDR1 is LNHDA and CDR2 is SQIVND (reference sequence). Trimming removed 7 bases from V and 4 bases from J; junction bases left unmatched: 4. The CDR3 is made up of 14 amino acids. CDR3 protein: CASTVTGGTGELFF. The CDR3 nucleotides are TGTGCCAGTACGGTGACAGGGGGCACCGGGGAGCTGTTTTTT.

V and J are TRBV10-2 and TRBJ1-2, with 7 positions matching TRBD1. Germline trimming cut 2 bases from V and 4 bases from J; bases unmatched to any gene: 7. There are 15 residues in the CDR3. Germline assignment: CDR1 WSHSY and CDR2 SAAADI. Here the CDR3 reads CASSETYRGSYGYTF. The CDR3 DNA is TGCGCCAGCAGTGAGACCTACAGGGGTAGCTATGGCTACACCTTC.

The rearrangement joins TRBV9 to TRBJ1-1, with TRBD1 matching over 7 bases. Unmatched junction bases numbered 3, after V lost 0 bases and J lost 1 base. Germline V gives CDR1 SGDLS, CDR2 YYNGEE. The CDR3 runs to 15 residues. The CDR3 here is CASSVEAGGNTEAFF. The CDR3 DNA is TGTGCCAGCAGCGTAGAGGCAGGGGGGAACACTGAAGCTTTCTTT.

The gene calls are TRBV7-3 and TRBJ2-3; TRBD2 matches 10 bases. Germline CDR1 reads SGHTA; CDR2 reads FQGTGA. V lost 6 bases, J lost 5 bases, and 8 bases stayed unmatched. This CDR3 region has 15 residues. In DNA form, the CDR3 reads TGTGCCAGCAGTCAGAGCGGGAGGGCGGGAGATACGCAGTATTTT. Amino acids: CASSQSGRAGDTQYF.